This T cell receptor beta chain was identified during a study of T cells after yellow fever vaccination. The CDR3 has 14 residues. The V gene's germline CDR1 is SEHNR and CDR2 FQNEAQ (reference sequence). V was cut by 5 bases and J by 6 bases, with 13 bases left in between. The table lists this clonotype with many counts. TCRdb called the 5' RACE reads again in MiXCR, with one record for every CDR3 protein. The sample has some 250,000 distinct CDR3 sequences; about 3.7% are singletons. The chain carries TRBV7-9 and TRBJ2-2; D possibly corresponds to TRBD1 (6 bases). This material consisted of PBMCs, taken 15 days after the yellow fever booster vaccination. This TCR derives from a man younger than 30 who received the YFV17D yellow fever vaccine. CDR3 sequence: CASSETGPPGELFF. The CDR3 region has the DNA TGTGCCAGCAGCGAAACAGGGCCGCCCGGGGAGCTGTTTTTT.